The 6 T cell receptor beta chains in this list originate from one sample, sequenced in a study of cytomegalovirus exposure and HLA in healthy donors. Vbeta (60) and Jbeta (13) primers were used in the PCR. Profiled with immunoSEQ multiplex PCR; TCRdb holds only in-frame clones, not every one. The sample shows 130,000 to 150,000 clones, roughly 80% of them seen only once. Sequencing was carried out using PBMCs. The source of these receptors is a man aged 35 to 55 in good health and CMV-seronegative.

The chain combines TRBV6-4 with TRBJ1-5; 7 bases align to TRBD1. The germline V gene encodes CDR1 MRHNA and CDR2 SNTAGT. V lost 2 bases and J lost 3; bases outside the gene matches: 7. The CDR3 runs 16 residues. This CDR3 is CASSDKVDRDNQPQHF. The CDR3 DNA follows: TGTGCCAGCAGTGACAAAGTCGACAGGGACAATCAGCCCCAGCATTTT.

Here the CDR3 reads CASSLGQPGTDTQYF. The CDR3 bases are TGCGCCAGCAGCTTGGGACAACCAGGCACAGATACGCAGTATTTT. This chain links TRBV5-1 with TRBJ2-3; unclear D gene. V was clipped by 0 bases and J by 1 base, with 9 bases between them. The CDR3 runs 15 residues. The germline gives CDR1 SGHRS, CDR2 YFSETQ.

A single count supports this clone. This chain links TRBV5-6 with TRBJ2-4; 7 positions match TRBD2. CDR1 and CDR2 (germline): SGHDT, YYEEEE. The junction had 7 bases not matched to a gene; V was cut back by 4 bases and J by 0 bases. The CDR3 is 16 residues long. CDR3 nucleotides: TGTGCCAGCAGCCCACCGGGCGGGGGAGCCAAAAACATTCAGTACTTC. As protein: CASSPPGGGAKNIQYF.

The chain combines TRBV20-1 with TRBJ1-2; D is uncertain. The germline V gene encodes CDR1 DFQATT and CDR2 SNEGSKA (reference sequence). The CDR3 length is 11 residues. V shed 5 bases and J shed 4 bases, with 8 bases lying between them. The CDR3 is CSAPNFYGYTF. As DNA, the CDR3 is TGCAGTGCTCCCAACTTCTATGGCTACACCTTC.

V and J are TRBV7-2 and TRBJ1-2, with 9 bases identical to TRBD1. The CDR3 runs to 14 residues. Trimming removed 5 bases from V and 3 bases from J; junction bases left unmatched: 4. Germline V lookup: CDR1 SGHTA, CDR2 FQGNSA. The CDR3 protein is CASSARQGDYGYTF. CDR3 DNA sequence: TGTGCCAGCAGCGCACGACAGGGGGACTATGGCTACACCTTC.

This chain joins TRBV5-4 and TRBJ1-4, with D hard to call. CDR1 and CDR2 (germline): SGHNT, YYREEE (reference sequence). V was trimmed by 2 bases and J by 3 bases, leaving 8 bases between them. The CDR3 is made up of 14 amino acids. CDR3 in DNA: TGTGCCAGCAGCTTAGTAGGAGCTAATGAAAAACTGTTTTTT. Encoded protein: CASSLVGANEKLFF.